Listed here are 23 T cell receptor beta chains from one sample, sequenced in a study of blood T cell repertoires in COVID-19. This table comes from immunoSEQ multiplex PCR, and its TCRdb copy is limited to in-frame clones, with some not included. Seen here are about 350,000 clones, more than 75% observed once, and the top ten hold about 3.5%. The material sequenced was peripheral blood. The receptors here all came from a woman aged 18-29 years who had recovered from COVID-19.

The chain employs TRBV7-8 and TRBJ1-6; 7 nucleotides align to TRBD1. The CDR3 contains 14 residues. Per the germline V gene, CDR1 is SGHVS and CDR2 is FQNEAQ. With V trimmed by 5 bases and J by 9 bases, 7 bases remained unmatched. The CDR3 is CASSPTGQGSPLHF. In DNA, the CDR3 is TGTGCCAGCAGCCCGACAGGGCAGGGTTCACCCCTCCACTTT.

The V gene is TRBV6-5, the J gene TRBJ2-7; 9 nucleotides line up with TRBD2. The CDR3 length is 14 residues. V shed 5 bases and J 4 bases; nucleotides not matched to a gene: 6. CDR1 is MNHEY and CDR2 is SVGAGI in the germline V gene. The CDR3, as DNA: TGTGCCAGCAGTATAGCGGGAGTCGCGTACGAGCAGTACGTC. This gives the protein CASSIAGVAYEQYV.

This clone was counted a few times. Other DNA sequences in the sample encode the same CDR3. The chain joins TRBV7-9 to TRBJ1-1; D is ambiguous. The V gene lost 6 bases and the J gene lost 6 bases, with 8 bases spanning the gap. CDR1 is SEHNR and CDR2 is FQNEAQ in the germline V gene (reference sequence). The CDR3 totals 11 residues. The chain's CDR3 is CASSRGAEAFF. DNA of the CDR3: TGTGCCAGCAGTCGAGGCGCTGAAGCTTTCTTT.

The chain carries TRBV4-3 and TRBJ2-1; 9 nucleotides agree with TRBD1. The CDR3 extends over 16 amino acids. In germline, CDR1 is LGHNA, CDR2 YSLEER. Trimming at V came to 1 base and at J to 3 bases, leaving 4 bases not matched to a gene. The CDR3 here is CASSQGQGVFYNEQFF. The CDR3 bases are TGCGCCAGCAGCCAAGGACAGGGGGTATTCTACAATGAGCAGTTCTTC.

The gene calls are TRBV6-2 or TRBV6-3 and TRBJ1-2; TRBD1 aligns across 7 bases. CDR1 is MNHEY, CDR2 SVGEGT, per germline. The CDR3 has 15 amino acids. V was clipped by 0 bases and J by 6 bases; unmatched bases: 7. The CDR3 reads CASSYSSTGEDGYTF. In DNA, the CDR3 is TGTGCCAGCAGTTACTCGAGTACAGGGGAGGATGGCTACACCTTC.

V usage is TRBV4-3 and J usage is TRBJ1-3, with TRBD1 identical over 8 bases. The CDR3 is 16 residues long. V lost 0 bases, J lost 4 bases, and 5 bases stayed unmatched. The germline V gene has CDR1 LGHNA and CDR2 YSLEER. CDR3 sequence reads: CASSQDWGQAGNTIYF. In nucleotides, the CDR3 is TGCGCCAGCAGCCAAGATTGGGGACAGGCAGGAAACACCATATATTTT.

The chain links TRBV6-5 to TRBJ1-2; 10 bases align to TRBD1. The germline V gene encodes CDR1 MNHEY and CDR2 SVGAGI. V shed 5 bases and J 4 bases; nucleotides not matched to a gene: 1. CDR3 length equals 13 residues. CDR3 loop: CASSRDRGYGYTF. The CDR3, as DNA: TGTGCCAGCAGTCGGGACAGGGGCTATGGCTACACCTTC.

The CDR3 bases are TGTGCCAGCAGTGATTATTTTACAGAAATGATGCGGGCGACTGAAGCTTTCTTT. It specifies CASSDYFTEMMRATEAFF. This chain connects TRBV2 to TRBJ1-1; the D is unclear. The CDR3 is made up of 18 amino acids. Germline loops: CDR1 SNHLY, CDR2 FYNNEI. V dropped 3 bases and J dropped 5 bases, with 25 bases sitting between them.

This chain links TRBV19 with TRBJ1-6; perhaps TRBD1 as D (5 bases). The germline V gene has CDR1 LNHDA and CDR2 SQIVND (reference sequence). The V and J ends lost 8 bases and 9 bases respectively, with 14 bases between them. This CDR3 has 13 residues. For the CDR3, the DNA is TGTGCCAGTGGTTGGGGGGTTGGTTCACCCCTCCACTTT. It specifies CASGWGVGSPLHF.

This clone has only one observation. The rearrangement links TRBV5-4 to TRBJ1-2; 11 bases are a match to TRBD1. After removal of 4 bases from V and 8 bases from J, the junction contained 16 bases not matched to a gene. The length of the CDR3 is 17 residues. The V gene's germline CDR1 is SGHNT and CDR2 YYREEE (reference sequence). The CDR3 spells CASSNPTTGQGVSGYTF. The CDR3, as DNA: TGTGCCAGCAGCAACCCAACTACGGGACAGGGGGTCTCGGGCTACACCTTC.

The chain uses TRBV20-1 and TRBJ2-1; 15 positions match TRBD2. Germline V lookup: CDR1 DFQATT, CDR2 SNEGSKA (reference sequence). V was pared by 3 bases and J by 1 base, with 1 base of the junction left unmatched. This CDR3 region has 16 residues. The CDR3 nucleotides read TGCAGTGCTAGTGGGACTAGCGGGGGGTCCTACAATGAGCAGTTCTTC. Translation gives CSASGTSGGSYNEQFF.

This rearrangement joins TRBV6-2 or TRBV6-3 to TRBJ2-7; D unresolved. Trimming left V 4 bases short and J 3 bases short, with 4 bases between. The CDR3 spans 11 residues. Germline V lookup: CDR1 MNHEY, CDR2 SVGEGT. The CDR3 here is CASSSFYEQYV. CDR3 sequence (DNA): TGTGCCAGCAGTTCATTCTACGAGCAGTACGTC.

The chain recombines TRBV18 with TRBJ1-3, with D maybe TRBD1 (6 bases). Trimming shortened V by 0 bases and J by 0 bases, and 9 bases separated the two germline ends. This CDR3 is built from 16 residues. Germline V gene data show CDR1 as KGHSH and CDR2 as LQKENI. The CDR3 DNA reads TGTGCCAGCTCACCACCCGGCAGGGGCTCTGGAAACACCATATATTTT. This sequence encodes CASSPPGRGSGNTIYF. Combining the CDR3 with reference TRBV18 and TRBJ1-3 gives the whole variable domain NAGVMQNPRHLVRRRGQEARLRCSPMKGHSHVYWYRQLPEEGLKFMVYLQKENIIDESGMPKERFSAEFPKEGPSILRIQQVVRGDSAAYFCASSPPGRGSGNTIYFGEGSWLTVV.

This clone showed up just once. This chain links TRBV13 with TRBJ2-1; TRBD2 matches at 8 bases. The J segment lost 5 bases and the V segment lost 3 bases, leaving 9 bases of the junction unmatched. This CDR3 is built from 16 residues. Germline-derived CDR1 and CDR2 are PRHDT and FYEKMQ (reference sequence). The CDR3 region is CASSFVGTRGHNEQFF. The CDR3 DNA follows: TGTGCCAGCAGCTTCGTCGGGACTAGAGGGCACAATGAGCAGTTCTTC.

The rearrangement joins TRBV29-1 to TRBJ1-2; a weak D match, TRBD1 (6 bases). V was shortened by 2 bases and J by 5 bases, with 12 bases between the two germline ends. The V gene's germline CDR1 is SQVTM and CDR2 ANQGSEA. The CDR3 has 13 residues. For the CDR3, the DNA is TGCAGCGTTGAAAAGGGGGAGAGGTATGGCTACACCTTC. It translates to CSVEKGERYGYTF.

The chain couples TRBV30 to TRBJ2-2; D is perhaps TRBD2 (5 bases). The CDR3 has 15 residues. The V and J ends lost 0 bases and 4 bases respectively, with 12 bases between them. Germline V gene data show CDR1 as GTSNPN and CDR2 as SVGIG (reference sequence). The CDR3 sequence is CAWSVTGIGTGELFF. In DNA form, the CDR3 reads TGTGCCTGGAGTGTAACCGGGATTGGCACCGGGGAGCTGTTTTTT.

This clone was detected only once. The chain employs TRBV28 and TRBJ1-2, with no clear D. Germline-derived CDR1 and CDR2 are MDHEN and SYDVKM. Trimming shortened V by 5 bases and J by 8 bases, and 9 bases separated the two germline ends. The CDR3 extends over 11 amino acids. The chain's CDR3 is CASSKEWGYTF. Written as DNA, the CDR3 is TGTGCCAGCAGTAAAGAGTGGGGCTACACCTTC.

A single count supports this clone. An end of the junction differs from the germline gene, which may be a read error. V gene TRBV6-5 combines with J gene TRBJ2-5; 7 bases align to TRBD2. Germline CDR1 reads MNHEY; CDR2 reads SVGAGI. CDR3 length: 13 amino acids. CDR3 protein: CASRAGTNGPVDF. The CDR3 coding sequence is TGTGCCAGCAGAGCCGGGACTAATGGCCCGGTTGACTTC.

The J gene is TRBJ1-4, the V gene TRBV5-1; maybe TRBD1 (5 bases). CDR3 length equals 16 residues. Germline V gives CDR1 SGHRS, CDR2 YFSETQ. V gave up 1 base and J gave up 5 bases, with 15 bases separating them. This CDR3 is CASSLRTIRGNEKLFF. CDR3 sequence (DNA): TGCGCCAGCAGCTTGAGAACGATTAGGGGCAATGAAAAACTGTTTTTT.

This chain joins TRBV5-1 and TRBJ2-1; TRBD1 matches at 9 bases. After removal of 3 bases from V and 2 bases from J, the junction contained 3 bases not matched to a gene. Germline V CDR1 and CDR2: SGHRS, YFSETQ. This CDR3 has 15 amino acids. CDR3 DNA sequence: TGCGCCAGCAGCTGGACAGGGGAAACCTACAATGAGCAGTTCTTC. It encodes CASSWTGETYNEQFF.

The CDR3 DNA reads TGTGCCAGCAGCTTCATTACTGCGGGAGGCTACAATGAGCAGTTCTTC. Protein: CASSFITAGGYNEQFF. The chain carries TRBV7-9 and TRBJ2-1, with 8 nucleotides matching TRBD2. From germline, CDR1 is SEHNR and CDR2 FQNEAQ (reference sequence). The CDR3 extends over 16 amino acids. V dropped 3 bases and J dropped 3; count of bases not matched to a gene: 7.

This chain joins TRBV7-2 and TRBJ1-2, with 9 bases that match TRBD1. The ends lost 7 bases at V and 3 bases at J; junction bases unmatched: 6. The CDR3 has 14 residues. Germline CDR1 is SGHTA and CDR2 is FQGNSA. Here the CDR3 reads CASNRDRVDYGYTF. The DNA of the CDR3 is TGTGCCAGCAACCGGGACAGGGTCGACTATGGCTACACCTTC.

This chain links TRBV6-5 with TRBJ1-1; 9 positions agree with TRBD1. V gave up 6 bases and J gave up 4 bases; unmatched junction bases: 6. This CDR3 spans 14 amino acids. CDR1 is MNHEY, CDR2 SVGAGI, per germline. CDR3 amino acids: CASRTDRGSTEAFF. For the CDR3, the DNA is TGTGCCAGCAGAACGGACAGGGGCAGCACTGAAGCTTTCTTT.